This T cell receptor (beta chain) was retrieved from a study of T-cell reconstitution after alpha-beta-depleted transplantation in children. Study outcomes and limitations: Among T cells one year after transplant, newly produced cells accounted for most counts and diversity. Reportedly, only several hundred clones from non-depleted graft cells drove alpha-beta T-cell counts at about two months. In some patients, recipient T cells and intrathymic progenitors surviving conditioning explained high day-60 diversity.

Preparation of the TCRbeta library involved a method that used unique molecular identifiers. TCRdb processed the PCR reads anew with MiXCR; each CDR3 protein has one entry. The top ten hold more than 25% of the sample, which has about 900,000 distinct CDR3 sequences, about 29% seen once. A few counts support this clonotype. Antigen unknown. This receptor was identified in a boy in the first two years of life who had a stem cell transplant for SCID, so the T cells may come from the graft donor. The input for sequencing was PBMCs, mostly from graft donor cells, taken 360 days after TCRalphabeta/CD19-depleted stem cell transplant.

In DNA, the CDR3 is TGTGCCAGCAGTTACTCTATTGGGGGCTACGAGCAGTACTTC. It yields the protein CASSYSIGGYEQYF. The chain recombines TRBV6-2 or TRBV6-3 with TRBJ2-7; D may be TRBD1 or TRBD2 (5 bases each). The CDR3 length is 14 residues. Germline lookup yields CDR1 MNHEY and CDR2 SVGEGT. With 0 bases removed from V and 3 bases from J, the gap between germline ends came to 9 bases.